This T cell receptor beta chain appears in the sequencing data of a study of T cells after posttransplantation cyclophosphamide. Busulfan-fludarabine conditioning, marrow transplant, and cyclophosphamide on days +3 and +4 were administered. This clone was seen ten or more times. Clones were read by immunoSEQ multiplex PCR, and TCRdb kept only the in-frame ones, dropping some. This sample has 10,000 to 13,000 clones and no singletons, with approximately 13% in the ten largest. This CDR3 is 14 amino acids long. Per germline, CDR1 KGHSH and CDR2 LQKENI. Trimming pared 1 base from V and 2 bases from J, leaving 8 bases between.

Specimen: PBMCs, collected after allogeneic stem cell transplant with posttransplant cyclophosphamide. The V and J genes are TRBV18 and TRBJ2-5; D remains unclear. This TCR derives from a female patient aged 35-55 years who received an allogeneic stem cell transplant from a related donor, was CMV-positive, and had no GVHD. The graft donor may have contributed some T cells. The CDR3 reads CASSPQELQETQYF. The CDR3 nucleotides read TGTGCCAGCTCACCACAAGAGTTGCAAGAGACCCAGTACTTC.